These 9 T cell receptor beta chains share one sample of origin, sequenced in a study of T cell repertoires in cytomegalovirus infection. Their cognate antigens are unknown. TCRdb analysed the reads with MiXCR anew, one entry per CDR3 protein. In the table there are about 830,000 distinct CDR3 sequences, over 25% of which are singletons. The material sequenced was cultured CD8+ T cells from PBMCs, taken from culture after CMV antigen stimulation. These TCRs come from a human donor in good health (CMV status not recorded). Some clones in this sample may be carry-over from other donors' samples.

V and J are TRBV27 and TRBJ1-1, with TRBD1 identical over 10 bases. In germline, CDR1 is MNHEY, CDR2 SMNVEV (reference sequence). The V gene end was trimmed by 6 bases and the J gene end by 3 bases; junction bases not matched to a gene: 4. CDR3 length: 14 residues. The CDR3 here is CASSRQGAHTEAFF. CDR3 DNA: TGTGCCAGCAGCCGACAGGGGGCACACACTGAAGCTTTCTTT.

This clonotype turned up a few times. The gene calls are TRBV7-8 and TRBJ2-7; 9 positions agree with TRBD2. Germline trimming cut 1 base from V and 6 bases from J; bases unmatched to any gene: 7. The CDR3 totals 15 residues. Germline CDR1 SGHVS, CDR2 FQNEAQ. This chain's CDR3 is CASSLGYKAGGEQYF. CDR3 bases: TGTGCCAGCAGCTTAGGGTATAAAGCGGGGGGCGAGCAGTACTTC.

This clonotype has at least ten counts. The chain joins TRBV6-5 to TRBJ2-3; possibly TRBD2 for D (6 bases). CDR1 and CDR2 from the germline V gene are MNHEY and SVGAGI. The CDR3 has 15 residues. V gave up 0 bases and J gave up 0 bases, with 7 bases separating them. The CDR3 loop is CASSYSRGSTDTQYF. CDR3 DNA sequence: TGTGCCAGCAGTTACTCCCGGGGGAGCACAGATACGCAGTATTTT.

Note on this clonotype: One base away lies a much larger clone, so this may be a sequencing read error. The chain is built from TRBV7-6 and TRBJ2-1; 11 bases agree with TRBD2. V was clipped by 5 bases and J by 9 bases; unmatched bases: 9. Germline V gene lookup returns CDR1 SGHVS and CDR2 FNYEAQ. The CDR3 sequence is 15 residues long. For the CDR3, the DNA is TGTGCCAGCAGCGTAGTTAGCGGGGGGGCCGCTGAGCAGTTCTTC. Its protein product is CASSVVSGGAAEQFF.

The chain couples TRBV15 to TRBJ1-2, with unresolved D. The CDR3 covers 12 residues. The germline V and J ends were trimmed by 5 bases and 6 bases, with 10 bases remaining between them. Germline CDR1 LNHNV, CDR2 YYDKDF (reference sequence). CDR3 sequence (DNA): TGTGCCACCAGCCTTTGGTCGGATGGCTACACCTTC. Its translation is CATSLWSDGYTF.

Concerning this clonotype: At one end the junction does not follow the germline gene, possibly because of a read error. The chain is built from TRBV4-1 and TRBJ2-2; possible D gene TRBD1, 6 bases. Germline V lookup: CDR1 MGHRA, CDR2 YSYEKL. The CDR3 covers 16 residues. The CDR3 here is CAGSQGDTSNTGELFF. As DNA, the CDR3 is TGCGCCGGCAGCCAAGGGGACACCTCGAACACCGGGGAGCTGTTTTTT.

In its sample, this clonotype was seen a few times. V usage is TRBV7-9 and J usage is TRBJ2-7; 12 bases are a match to TRBD1. Germline CDR1 SEHNR, CDR2 FQNEAQ (reference sequence). The CDR3 spans 16 residues. Trimming at V came to 5 bases and at J to 4 bases, leaving 9 bases not matched to a gene. CDR3 protein: CASSPRDRGHEYEQYF. The CDR3 DNA reads as TGTGCCAGCAGCCCCAGGGACAGGGGGCACGAGTACGAGCAGTACTTC.

The chain uses TRBV27 and TRBJ1-2; the D gene is possibly TRBD1 (5 bases). V lost 5 bases and J lost 7, with 20 bases in between. CDR3 size: 15 residues. Looked up from germline, CDR1 is MNHEY and CDR2 is SMNVEV (reference sequence). The CDR3 reads CASSEWAGPSAGYTF. As DNA, the CDR3 is TGTGCCAGCAGTGAATGGGCAGGGCCTTCCGCTGGCTACACCTTC.

This clonotype came up many times. The chain is built from TRBV12-3 or TRBV12-4 and TRBJ2-2; D is possibly TRBD1 (6 bases). CDR3 length: 15 residues. Trimming shortened V by 10 bases and J by 0 bases, and 15 bases separated the two germline ends. DNA of the CDR3: TGTGCCACCAAGGGGGACAAAACGAACACCGGGGAGCTGTTTTTT. As protein: CATKGDKTNTGELFF.